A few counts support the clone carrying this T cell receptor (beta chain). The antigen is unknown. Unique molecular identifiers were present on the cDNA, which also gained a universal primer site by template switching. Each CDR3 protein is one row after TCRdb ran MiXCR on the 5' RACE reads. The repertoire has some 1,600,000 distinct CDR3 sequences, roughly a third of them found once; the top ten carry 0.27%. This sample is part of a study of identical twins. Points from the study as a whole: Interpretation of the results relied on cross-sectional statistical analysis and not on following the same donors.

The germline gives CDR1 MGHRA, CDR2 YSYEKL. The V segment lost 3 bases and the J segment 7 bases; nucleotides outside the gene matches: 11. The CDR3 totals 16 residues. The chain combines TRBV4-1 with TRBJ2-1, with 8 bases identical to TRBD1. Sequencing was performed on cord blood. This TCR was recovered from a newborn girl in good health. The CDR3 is CASSQGRGTGRNEQFF. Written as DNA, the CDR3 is TGCGCCAGCAGCCAGGGGCGTGGGACAGGAAGAAATGAGCAGTTCTTC.